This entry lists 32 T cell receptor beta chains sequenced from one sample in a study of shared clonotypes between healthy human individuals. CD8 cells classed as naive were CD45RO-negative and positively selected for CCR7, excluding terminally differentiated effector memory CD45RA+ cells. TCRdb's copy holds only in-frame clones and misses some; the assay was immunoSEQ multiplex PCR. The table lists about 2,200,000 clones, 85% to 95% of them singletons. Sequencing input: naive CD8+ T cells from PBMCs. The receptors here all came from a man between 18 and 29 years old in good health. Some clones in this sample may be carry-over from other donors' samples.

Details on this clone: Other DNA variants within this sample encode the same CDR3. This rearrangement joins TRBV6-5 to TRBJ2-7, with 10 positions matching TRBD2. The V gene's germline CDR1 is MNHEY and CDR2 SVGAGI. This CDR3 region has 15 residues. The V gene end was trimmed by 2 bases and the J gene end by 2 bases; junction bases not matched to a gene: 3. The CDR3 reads CASSYRLAGAYEQYF. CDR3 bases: TGTGCCAGCAGTTACCGGCTAGCGGGAGCCTACGAGCAGTACTTC.

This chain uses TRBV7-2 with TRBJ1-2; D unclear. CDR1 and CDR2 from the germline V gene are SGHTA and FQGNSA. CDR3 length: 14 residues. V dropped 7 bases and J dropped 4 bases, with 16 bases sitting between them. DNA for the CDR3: TGTGCCAGCACCTTGACTTGGAACCTCTATGGCTACACCTTC. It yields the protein CASTLTWNLYGYTF.

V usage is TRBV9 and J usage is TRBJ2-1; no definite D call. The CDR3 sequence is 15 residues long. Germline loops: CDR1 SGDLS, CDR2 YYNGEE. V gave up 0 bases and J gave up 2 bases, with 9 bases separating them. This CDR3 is CASSVAGSTYNEQFF. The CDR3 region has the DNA TGTGCCAGCAGCGTAGCAGGATCTACCTACAATGAGCAGTTCTTC.

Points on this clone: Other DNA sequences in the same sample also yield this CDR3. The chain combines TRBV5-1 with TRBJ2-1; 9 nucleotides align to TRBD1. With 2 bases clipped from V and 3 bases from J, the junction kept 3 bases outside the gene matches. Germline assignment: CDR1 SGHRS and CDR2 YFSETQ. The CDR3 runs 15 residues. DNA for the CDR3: TGCGCCAGCAGCTTAACAGGGGGCGACTACAATGAGCAGTTCTTC. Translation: CASSLTGGDYNEQFF.

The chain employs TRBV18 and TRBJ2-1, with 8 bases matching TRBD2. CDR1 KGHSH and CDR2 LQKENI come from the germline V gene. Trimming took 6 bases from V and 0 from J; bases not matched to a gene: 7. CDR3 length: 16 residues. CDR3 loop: CASSRSGRRSYNEQFF. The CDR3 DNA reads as TGTGCCAGCTCCCGGAGCGGGAGACGCTCCTACAATGAGCAGTTCTTC.

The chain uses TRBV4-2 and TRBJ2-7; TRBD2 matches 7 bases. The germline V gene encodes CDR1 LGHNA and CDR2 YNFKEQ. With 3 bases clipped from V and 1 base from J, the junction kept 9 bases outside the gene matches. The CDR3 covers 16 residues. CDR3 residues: CASSQESGAPSYEQYF. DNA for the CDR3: TGTGCCAGCAGCCAGGAGAGCGGGGCCCCTTCCTACGAGCAGTACTTC.

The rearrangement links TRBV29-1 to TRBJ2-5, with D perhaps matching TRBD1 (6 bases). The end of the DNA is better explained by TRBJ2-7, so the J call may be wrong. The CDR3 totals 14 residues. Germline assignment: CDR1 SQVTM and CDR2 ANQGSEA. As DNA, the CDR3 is TGCAGCGTTGAAGATGGGGCAGGGGTTCCCGAGCAGTACTTC. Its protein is CSVEDGAGVPEQYF.

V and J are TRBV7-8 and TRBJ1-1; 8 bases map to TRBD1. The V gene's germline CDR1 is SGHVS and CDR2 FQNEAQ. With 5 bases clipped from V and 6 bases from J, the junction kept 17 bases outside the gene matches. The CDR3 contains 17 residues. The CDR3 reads CASSTPRTGTSASEAFF. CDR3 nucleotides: TGTGCCAGCAGCACCCCCCGGACAGGGACATCAGCCTCTGAAGCTTTCTTT. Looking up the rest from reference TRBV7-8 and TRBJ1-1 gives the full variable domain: GAGVSQSPRYKVAKRGQDVALRCDPISGHVSLFWYQQALGQGPEFLTYFQNEAQLDKSGLPSDRFFAERPEGSVSTLKIQRTQQEDSAVYLCASSTPRTGTSASEAFFGQGTRLTVV.

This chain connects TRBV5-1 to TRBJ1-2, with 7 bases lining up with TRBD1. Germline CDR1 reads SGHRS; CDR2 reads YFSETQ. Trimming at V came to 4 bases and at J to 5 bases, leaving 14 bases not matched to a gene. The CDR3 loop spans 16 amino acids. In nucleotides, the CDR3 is TGCGCCAGCAGCCTCTTATCGACAGGGAGCCCGTATGGCTACACCTTC. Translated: CASSLLSTGSPYGYTF.

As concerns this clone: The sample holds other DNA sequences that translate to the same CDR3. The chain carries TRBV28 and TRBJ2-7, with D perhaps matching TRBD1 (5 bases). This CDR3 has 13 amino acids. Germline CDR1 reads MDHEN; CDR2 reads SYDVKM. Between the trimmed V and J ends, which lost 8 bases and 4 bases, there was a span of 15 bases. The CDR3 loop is CASSGTGGYEQYF. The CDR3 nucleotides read TGTGCCAGCTCCGGTACAGGTGGATACGAGCAGTACTTC.

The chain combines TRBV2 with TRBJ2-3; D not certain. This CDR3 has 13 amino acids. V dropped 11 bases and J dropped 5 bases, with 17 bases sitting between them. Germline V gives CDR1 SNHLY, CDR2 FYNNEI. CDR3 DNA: TGTGCCGGACCCCCCCCCAATGAAGATACGCAGTATTTT. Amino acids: CAGPPPNEDTQYF.

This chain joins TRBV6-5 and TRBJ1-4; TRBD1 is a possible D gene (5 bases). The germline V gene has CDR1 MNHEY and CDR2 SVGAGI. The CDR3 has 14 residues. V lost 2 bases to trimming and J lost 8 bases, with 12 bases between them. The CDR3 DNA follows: TGTGCCAGCAGTTACAAGTTCGGGGGGGAAAAACTGTTTTTT. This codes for CASSYKFGGEKLFF.

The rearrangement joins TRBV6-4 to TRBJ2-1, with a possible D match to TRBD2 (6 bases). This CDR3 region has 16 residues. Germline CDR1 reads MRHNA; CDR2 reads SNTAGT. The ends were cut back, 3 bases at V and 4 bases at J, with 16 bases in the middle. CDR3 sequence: CASSDGLSGSYNEQFF. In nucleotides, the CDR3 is TGTGCCAGCAGTGATGGGTTGAGCGGGTCTTACAATGAGCAGTTCTTC.

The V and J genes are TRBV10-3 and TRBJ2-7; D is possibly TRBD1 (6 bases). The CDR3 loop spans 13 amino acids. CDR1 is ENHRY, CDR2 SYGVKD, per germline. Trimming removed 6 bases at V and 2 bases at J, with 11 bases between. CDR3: CAISRDTTYEQYF. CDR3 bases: TGTGCCATCAGCCGGGACACCACCTACGAGCAGTACTTC.

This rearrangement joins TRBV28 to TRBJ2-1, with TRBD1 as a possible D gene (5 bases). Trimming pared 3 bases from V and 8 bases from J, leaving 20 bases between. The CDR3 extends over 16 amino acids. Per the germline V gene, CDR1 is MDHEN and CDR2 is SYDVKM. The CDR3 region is CASSLIGHGLGDEQFF. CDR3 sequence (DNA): TGTGCCAGCAGTTTGATCGGCCACGGGCTAGGGGATGAGCAGTTCTTC.

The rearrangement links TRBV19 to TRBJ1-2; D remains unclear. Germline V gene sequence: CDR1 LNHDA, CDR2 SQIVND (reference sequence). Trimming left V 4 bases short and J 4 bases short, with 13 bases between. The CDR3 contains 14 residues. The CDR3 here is CASSNTGPFYGYTF. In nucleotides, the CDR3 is TGTGCCAGTAGTAATACCGGCCCCTTCTATGGCTACACCTTC.

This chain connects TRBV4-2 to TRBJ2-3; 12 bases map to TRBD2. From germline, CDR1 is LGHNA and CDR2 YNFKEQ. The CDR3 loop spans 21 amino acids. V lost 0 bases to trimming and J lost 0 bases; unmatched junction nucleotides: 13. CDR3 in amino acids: CASSQDVPELAGGKSTDTQYF. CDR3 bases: TGTGCCAGCAGCCAAGATGTTCCCGAACTAGCGGGAGGTAAAAGCACAGATACGCAGTATTTT.

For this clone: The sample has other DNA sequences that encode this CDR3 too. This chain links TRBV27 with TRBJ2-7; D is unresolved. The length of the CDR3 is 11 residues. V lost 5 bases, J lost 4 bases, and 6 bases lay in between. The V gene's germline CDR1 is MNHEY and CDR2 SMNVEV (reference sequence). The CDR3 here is CASSLGYEQYF. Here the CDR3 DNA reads TGTGCCAGCAGTCTCGGTTACGAGCAGTACTTC.

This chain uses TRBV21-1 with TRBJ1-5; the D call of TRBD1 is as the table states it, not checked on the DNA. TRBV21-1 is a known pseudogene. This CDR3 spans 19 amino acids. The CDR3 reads CASSKVRTWAGESNQPQHF. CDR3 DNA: TGTGCCAGCAGCAAAGTCCGTACGTGGGCAGGGGAAAGCAATCAGCCCCAGCATTTT.

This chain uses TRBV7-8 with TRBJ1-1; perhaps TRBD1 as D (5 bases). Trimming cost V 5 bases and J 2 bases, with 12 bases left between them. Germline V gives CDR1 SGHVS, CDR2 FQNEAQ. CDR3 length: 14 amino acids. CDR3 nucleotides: TGTGCCAGCAGCCTGGGACCGACTAACACTGAAGCTTTCTTT. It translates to CASSLGPTNTEAFF. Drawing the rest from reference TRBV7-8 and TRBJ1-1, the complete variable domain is GAGVSQSPRYKVAKRGQDVALRCDPISGHVSLFWYQQALGQGPEFLTYFQNEAQLDKSGLPSDRFFAERPEGSVSTLKIQRTQQEDSAVYLCASSLGPTNTEAFFGQGTRLTVV.

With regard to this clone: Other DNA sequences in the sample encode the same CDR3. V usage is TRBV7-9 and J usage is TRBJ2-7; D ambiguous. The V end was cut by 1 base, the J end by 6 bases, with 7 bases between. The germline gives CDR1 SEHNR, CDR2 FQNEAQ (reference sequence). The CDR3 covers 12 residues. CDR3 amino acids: CASSLGTPEQYF. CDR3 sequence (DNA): TGTGCCAGCAGCTTAGGAACCCCCGAGCAGTACTTC.

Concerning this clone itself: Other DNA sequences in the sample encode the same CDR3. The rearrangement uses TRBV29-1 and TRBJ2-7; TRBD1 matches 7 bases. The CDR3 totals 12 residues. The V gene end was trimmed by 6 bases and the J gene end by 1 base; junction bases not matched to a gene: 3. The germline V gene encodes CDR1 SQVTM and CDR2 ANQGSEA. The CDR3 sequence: CSVVGQSYEQYF. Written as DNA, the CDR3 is TGCAGCGTCGTGGGACAGTCCTACGAGCAGTACTTC.

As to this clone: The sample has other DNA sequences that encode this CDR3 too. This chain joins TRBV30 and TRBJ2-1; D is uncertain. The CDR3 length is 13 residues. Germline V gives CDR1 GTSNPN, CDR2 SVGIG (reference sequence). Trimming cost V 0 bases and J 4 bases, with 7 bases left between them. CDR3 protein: CAWSVGGYNEQFF. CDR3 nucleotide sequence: TGTGCCTGGAGTGTGGGTGGATACAATGAGCAGTTCTTC. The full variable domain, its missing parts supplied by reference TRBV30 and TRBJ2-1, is SQTIHQWPATLVQPVGSPLSLECTVEGTSNPNLYWYRQAAGRGLQLLFYSVGIGQISSEVPQNLSASRPQDRQFILSSKKLLLSDSGFYLCAWSVGGYNEQFFGPGTRLTVL.

CDR3 coding DNA: TGTGCCAGCAGCGCCATACCCGGGGAGCTGTTTTTT. This gives the protein CASSAIPGELFF. V gene TRBV9 combines with J gene TRBJ2-2; D is unresolved. V lost 3 bases and J lost 6, with 6 bases in between. Germline V gives CDR1 SGDLS, CDR2 YYNGEE. The CDR3 runs to 12 residues.

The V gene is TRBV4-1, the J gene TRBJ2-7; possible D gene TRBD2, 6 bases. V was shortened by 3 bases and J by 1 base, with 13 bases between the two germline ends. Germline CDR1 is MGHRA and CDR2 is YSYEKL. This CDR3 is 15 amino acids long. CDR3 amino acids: CASSHLLAMSYEQYF. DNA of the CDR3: TGCGCCAGCAGCCATCTACTAGCTATGTCCTACGAGCAGTACTTC.

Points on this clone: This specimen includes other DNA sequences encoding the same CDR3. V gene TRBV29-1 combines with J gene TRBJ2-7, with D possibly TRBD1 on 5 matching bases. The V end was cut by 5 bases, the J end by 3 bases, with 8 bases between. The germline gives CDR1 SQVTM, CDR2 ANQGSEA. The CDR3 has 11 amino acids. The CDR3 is CSVLQDYEQYF. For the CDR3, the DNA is TGCAGCGTTCTACAGGACTACGAGCAGTACTTC.

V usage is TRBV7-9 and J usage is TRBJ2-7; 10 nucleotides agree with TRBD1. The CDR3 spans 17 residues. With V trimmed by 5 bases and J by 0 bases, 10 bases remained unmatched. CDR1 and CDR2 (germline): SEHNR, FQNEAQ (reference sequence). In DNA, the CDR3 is TGTGCCAGCAGCCAGACCGGGACAGGGGCCCTCTCCTACGAGCAGTACTTC. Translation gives CASSQTGTGALSYEQYF. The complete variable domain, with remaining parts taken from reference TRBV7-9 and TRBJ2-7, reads DTGVSQNPRHKITKRGQNVTFRCDPISEHNRLYWYRQTLGQGPEFLTYFQNEAQLEKSRLLSDRFSAERPKGSFSTLEIQRTEQGDSAMYLCASSQTGTGALSYEQYFGPGTRLTVT.

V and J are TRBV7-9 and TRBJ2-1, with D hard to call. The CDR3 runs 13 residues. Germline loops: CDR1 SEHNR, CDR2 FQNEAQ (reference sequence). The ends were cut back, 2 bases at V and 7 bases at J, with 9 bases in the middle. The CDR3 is CASSLLDENEQFF. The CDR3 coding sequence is TGTGCCAGCAGCTTATTGGATGAGAATGAGCAGTTCTTC.

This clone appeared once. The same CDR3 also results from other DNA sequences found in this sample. The CDR3 here is CASSLAPGTYEQYF. CDR3 sequence (DNA): TGCGCCAGCAGCTTGGCTCCCGGGACCTACGAGCAGTACTTC. The rearrangement links TRBV5-1 to TRBJ2-7; a weak D match, TRBD2 (5 bases). V gave up 0 bases and J gave up 2 bases, with 9 bases separating them. The CDR3 loop spans 14 amino acids. The germline V gene has CDR1 SGHRS and CDR2 YFSETQ.

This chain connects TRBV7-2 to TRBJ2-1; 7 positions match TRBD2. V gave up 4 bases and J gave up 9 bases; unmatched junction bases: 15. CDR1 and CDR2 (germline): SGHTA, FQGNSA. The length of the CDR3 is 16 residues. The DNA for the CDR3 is TGTGCCAGCAGCTCCAGGACTAGGACTTCCTTGGGTGAGCAGTTCTTC. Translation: CASSSRTRTSLGEQFF.

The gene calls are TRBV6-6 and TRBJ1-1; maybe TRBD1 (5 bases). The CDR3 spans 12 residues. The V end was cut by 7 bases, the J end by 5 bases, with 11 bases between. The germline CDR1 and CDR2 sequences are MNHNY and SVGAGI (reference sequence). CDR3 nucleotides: TGTGCCAGCACCCCAGGGTTAACTGAAGCTTTCTTT. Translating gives CASTPGLTEAFF.

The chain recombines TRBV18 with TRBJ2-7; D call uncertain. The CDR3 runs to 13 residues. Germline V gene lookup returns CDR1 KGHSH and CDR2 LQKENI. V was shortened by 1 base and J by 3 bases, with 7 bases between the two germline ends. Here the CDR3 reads CASSPRTDYEQYF. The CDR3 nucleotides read TGTGCCAGCTCACCACGTACTGACTACGAGCAGTACTTC.